This note documents a single T cell receptor beta chain sequence. This specimen comes from a study of blood T cell repertoires in COVID-19. Under the authors' procedure: The authors estimated nucleated cell counts from reference gene primer amplification. Sequencing was performed with immunoSEQ multiplex PCR; in TCRdb, only in-frame clones are kept and a portion is missing. The V and J calls and clone size come from that table; D and trimming were worked out from the DNA. Of 150,000 to 200,000 clones detected, over 80% appear once; the ten largest clones hold around 2.9%. Participant-given clinical history determined each cohort assignment. During the 2 weeks before they entered the study, exposed participants had met someone with a PCR-confirmed or clinician-diagnosed COVID-19 case. This CDR3 comprises 17 residues. From germline, CDR1 is LGHNT and CDR2 FRNRAP. The V segment lost 2 bases and the J segment 8 bases; nucleotides outside the gene matches: 12.

The sequence was obtained from a woman aged 25-40 years who had been exposed to COVID-19. Sequenced material: PBMCs or T cells enriched from blood (not recorded which). V usage is TRBV12-5 and J usage is TRBJ1-6; 7 positions match TRBD1. The CDR3 DNA reads TGTGCTAGTGGTTTGAATTCTGGGTGGGACAGAGATTCACCCCTCCACTTT. Amino acid sequence: CASGLNSGWDRDSPLHF.